A selection of T cell receptor beta chains follows, all from one sample in a study of siplizumab effects on memory and regulatory T cells. Generated by immunoSEQ multiplex PCR, the TCRdb table keeps only in-frame clones and is missing some. Of more than 95,000 clones listed, 85% to 95% are singletons. Sequenced material: CD4+ T cells sorted from blood. The receptors here all came from a human donor in good health. Both conserved end residues are part of each CDR3. Each record gives: J gene, clone size, V gene, D gene, CDR3 DNA, CDR3 protein. A D gene is named only where the DNA matches it firmly. Clone sizes are given selectively: once, few, many, or a class where the clone is expanded.

>TRBJ1-5|NA|TRBV6-1|NA
TGTGCCAGCAGTGACCCCGGCAGAACTCAGCCCCAGCATTTT
CASSDPGRTQPQHF
>TRBJ1-2|few|TRBV4-1|TRBD1
TGCGCCAGCAGCCAGACAGGGAAGATTAACTATGGCTACACCTTC
CASSQTGKINYGYTF
>TRBJ2-2|NA|TRBV4-1|NA
TGCGCCAGCAGCCAAGGGCTCCGGACCTCCACCGGGGAGCTGTTTTTT
CASSQGLRTSTGELFF
>TRBJ2-7|once|TRBV28|TRBD1
TGTGCCAGCAGTTTAACCGGGGACAGGCCCGGCTTC
CASSLTGDRPGF
>TRBJ1-2|NA|TRBV30|NA
TGTGCCTGGAGACCGGCTAGTTTCGGCTATGGCTACACCTTC
CAWRPASFGYGYTF
>TRBJ2-2|NA|TRBV6-1|NA
TGTGCCAGCAGGAAAGACACGGTTTCCGGGGAGCTGTTTTTT
CASRKDTVSGELFF
>TRBJ1-5|NA|TRBV28|NA
TGTGCCAGCAGTTTGGGGGTTGGACAGACGATCAATCAGCCCCAGCATTTT
CASSLGVGQTINQPQHF
>TRBJ1-5|once|TRBV7-2|NA
TGTGCCAGCAGCTCACTGGGGGGGGGCAATCAGCCCCAGCATTTT
CASSSLGGGNQPQHF
>TRBJ1-2|few|TRBV2|NA
TGTGCCAGCAGTGATACAAGTGGCTACACCTTC
CASSDTSGYTF
>TRBJ1-2|once|TRBV28|NA
TGTGCCAGCAGTGCCGCAGCTTATGGCTACACCTTC
CASSAAAYGYTF
>TRBJ2-2|NA|TRBV9|TRBD1
TGTGCCAGCAGCGTAGGGGGCAGGGGGATCACCGGGGAGCTGTTTTTT
CASSVGGRGITGELFF
>TRBJ2-7|NA|TRBV6-5|TRBD1
TGTGCCAGCAGTTGGGACAGGGGGTCCGAGCAGTACTTC
CASSWDRGSEQYF
>TRBJ2-3|NA|TRBV6-6|TRBD1
TGTGCCAGCAGACAAGGGACAGGCTATACGCAGTATTTT
CASRQGTGYTQYF
>TRBJ2-7|NA|TRBV6-5|TRBD2
TGTGCCAGCACCGTACTAGCGGGAGTCGGCGAGCAGTACTTC
CASTVLAGVGEQYF
>TRBJ2-5|NA|TRBV5-1|NA
TGCGCCAGCAGCTTAGGGAACTCAAGGGAGACCCAGTACTTC
CASSLGNSRETQYF
>TRBJ2-7|NA|TRBV5-4|NA
TGTGCCAGCAAAAATGGTGGGGATTCCCGCGAGCAGTACTTC
CASKNGGDSREQYF
>TRBJ1-2|NA|TRBV7-2|NA
TGTGCCAGCAGCTTAGTCCCCGGGGGGTATGGCTACACCTTC
CASSLVPGGYGYTF
>TRBJ2-7|NA|TRBV6-5|TRBD2
TGTGCCATTCGAGCGGGGGTGGCCCACGAGCAGTACTTC
CAIRAGVAHEQYF
>TRBJ2-3|NA|TRBV27|NA
TGTGCCAGCAGTTCCCTCCTAAGTACGCAGTATTTT
CASSSLLSTQYF
>TRBJ2-5|NA|TRBV7-2|NA
TGTGCCAGCAGCTTAGGGTCCCAAGAGACCCAGTACTTC
CASSLGSQETQYF
>TRBJ2-3|NA|TRBV6-4|NA
TGTGCCAGCAGGGCCGTCGGGGGCGGAGGCCCAGATACGCAGTATTTT
CASRAVGGGGPDTQYF
>TRBJ1-5|NA|TRBV27|TRBD1
TGTGCCAGTCGGACAGGAGGGATATCTCAGCCCCAGCATTTT
CASRTGGISQPQHF
>TRBJ2-5|NA|TRBV4-1|NA
TGCGCCAGCAGCCAAGCGGCACGGTGGGGCCAAGAGACCCAGTACTTC
CASSQAARWGQETQYF
>TRBJ1-1|NA|TRBV19|NA
TGTGCCAGTAGGCCACCGGGACTAAGGGTTGGGAGGAACACTGAAGCTTTCTTT
CASRPPGLRVGRNTEAFF
>TRBJ2-1|NA|TRBV29-1|NA
TGCAGCGCCACCGGACTGGAAATCTGGAGCAGGGAGCAGTTCTTC
CSATGLEIWSREQFF
>TRBJ1-1|NA|TRBV29-1|NA
TGCAGCGTTGTGGGGGTGTTGACTGAAGCTTTCTTT
CSVVGVLTEAFF
>TRBJ2-7|once|TRBV2|NA
TGTGCCAGCAGTGAGGCAGGGTCCGACGAGCAGTACTTC
CASSEAGSDEQYF
>TRBJ1-1|NA|TRBV28|NA
TGTGCCAGCAGTTCGCGGACGGGTGAAGCTTTCTTT
CASSSRTGEAFF
>TRBJ2-7|NA|TRBV30|NA
TGTGCCTGGAGTACGTCGTCCTACGAGCAGTACTTC
CAWSTSSYEQYF
>TRBJ1-4|NA|TRBV4-1|NA
TGCGCCAGCGGGACATGGGGTGCTGAAAAACTGTTTTTT
CASGTWGAEKLFF
>TRBJ1-2|NA|TRBV6-5|NA
TGTGCCAGCAGTCCGACCGACACTGGGTATGGCTACACCTTC
CASSPTDTGYGYTF
>TRBJ1-5|once|TRBV18|NA
TGTGCCAGCTCAATTACAGGTGCGGGCAATCAGCCCCAGCATTTT
CASSITGAGNQPQHF
>TRBJ2-1|NA|TRBV7-9|NA
TGTGCCAGCAGCCCCCTCTCGGATGAGCAGTTCTTC
CASSPLSDEQFF
>TRBJ1-2|NA|TRBV7-8|TRBD1
TGTGCCAGCAGCACCAGGACAGGGGGGAAAAATAACTATGGCTACACCTTC
CASSTRTGGKNNYGYTF
>TRBJ2-5|NA|TRBV18|NA
TGTGCCAGCTCACCAAGGCGGGACTCAGAGACCCAGTACTTC
CASSPRRDSETQYF
>TRBJ2-5|once|TRBV4-1|NA
TGCGCCAGCAGCCGGATGTACCTAGCAGCGCAGGAGACCCAGTACTTC
CASSRMYLAAQETQYF
>TRBJ1-5|once|TRBV5-8|TRBD1
TGTGCCAGCAGCTTGGGGACAGGGCAGAATCAGCCCCAGCATTTT
CASSLGTGQNQPQHF
>TRBJ2-5|NA|TRBV29-1|TRBD1
TGCAGCACTAGAGACAGGGGGCGCGTGGAGACCCAGTACTTC
CSTRDRGRVETQYF
>TRBJ2-1|NA|TRBV19|TRBD1
TGTGCCAGTAGTATCATCAGGGGGCAGGGATACAATGAGCAGTTCTTC
CASSIIRGQGYNEQFF
>TRBJ2-1|NA|TRBV7-9|TRBD2
TGTGCCAGCAGCTACGGACTAGCGGGAGGTAATGAGCAGTTCTTC
CASSYGLAGGNEQFF
>TRBJ2-5|NA|TRBV30|TRBD1
TGTGCCTGGAACAGGGGATTGAGGGAGACCCAGTACTTC
CAWNRGLRETQYF
>TRBJ1-3|NA|TRBV9|NA
TGTGCCAGCACGAGGGGAACGGACTCTGGAAACACCATATATTTT
CASTRGTDSGNTIYF
>TRBJ1-3|NA|TRBV7-9|NA
TGTGCCAGCAGCTTAGTTGGGACAATTGGCGGAAACACCATATATTTT
CASSLVGTIGGNTIYF
>TRBJ1-5|NA|TRBV29-1|NA
TGCAGCGTGGGACTGGGAAATCAGCCCCAGCATTTT
CSVGLGNQPQHF
>TRBJ1-4|NA|TRBV6-1|NA
TGTGCCAGCAGCGAGTCATTAGGGATTAATGAAAAACTGTTTTTT
CASSESLGINEKLFF
>TRBJ2-3|NA|TRBV9|TRBD2
TGTGCCAGCAGCGGGTTACTAGCGGGGAGCACAGATACGCAGTATTTT
CASSGLLAGSTDTQYF
>TRBJ2-2|NA|TRBV6-5|TRBD2
TGTGCCAGCCGTACTAGCGGCAACACCGGGGAGCTGTTTTTT
CASRTSGNTGELFF
>TRBJ2-2|NA|TRBV14|TRBD2
TGTGCCAGCAGCCCGGGACTAGTACGGAACACCGGGGAGCTGTTTTTT
CASSPGLVRNTGELFF
>TRBJ1-2|NA|TRBV6-1|NA
TGTGCCAGCAGCCGGCAAGGGGGGCAAGACTATGGCTACACCTTC
CASSRQGGQDYGYTF
>TRBJ2-1|once|TRBV6-5|TRBD2
TGTGCCAGTATCCCCGGGGGGGCGGGGAATGAGCAGTTCTTC
CASIPGGAGNEQFF
>TRBJ2-2|NA|TRBV6-6|TRBD2
TGTGCCAGCAGTTACTCGGAGGGAGGGGTCGGGGAGCTGTTTTTT
CASSYSEGGVGELFF
>TRBJ1-1|NA|TRBV30|NA
TGTGCCTGGGGCGGAGGCCAGGGACCTGAAGCTTTCTTT
CAWGGGQGPEAFF
>TRBJ2-1|once|TRBV5-1|TRBD2
TGCGCCAGCAGCTTTGGGGCTGGGCTAGCGGGAGAAGGCGACAATGAGCAGTTCTTC
CASSFGAGLAGEGDNEQFF
>TRBJ2-2|NA|TRBV5-4|TRBD1
TGTGCCAGCAGCCTTCGAGGGACAGAAGGCACCGGGGAGCTGTTTTTT
CASSLRGTEGTGELFF
>TRBJ1-4|NA|TRBV5-1|NA
TGCGCCAGCAGCTTGGACCCGAATAATGAAAAACTGTTTTTT
CASSLDPNNEKLFF
>TRBJ2-3|NA|TRBV2|NA
TGTGCTACCCGATGGGACGGAGATACGCAGTATTTT
CATRWDGDTQYF
>TRBJ2-7|NA|TRBV28|TRBD2
TGTGCCAGCAGGACTAGCTCCGTGTACGAGCAGTACTTC
CASRTSSVYEQYF
>TRBJ2-3|once|TRBV11-1|NA
TGTGCCAGCAGCGCTTTGACGGGCCCAGATACGCAGTATTTT
CASSALTGPDTQYF
>TRBJ2-5|NA|TRBV30|NA
TGTGCCTGGGATGAGAGACTGGGGCAAGAGACCCAGTACTTC
CAWDERLGQETQYF